Shown below are 13 T cell receptor beta chains from a single sample sequenced in a study of T cell responses to AZD1222 COVID-19 vaccine. Using immunoSEQ multiplex PCR, the repertoire was profiled, and TCRdb retains in-frame clones only, with some absent. Of tens of thousands of clones listed, approximately 90% are singletons. The sequencing here drew on peripheral blood, taken on day 0 of AZD1222 vaccination. The receptors shown here come from an adult in good health.

The chain joins TRBV20-1 to TRBJ2-5, with TRBD2 matching over 13 bases. The V gene's germline CDR1 is DFQATT and CDR2 SNEGSKA (reference sequence). With 6 bases clipped from V and 0 bases from J, the junction kept 10 bases outside the gene matches. This CDR3 comprises 17 residues. The CDR3 DNA reads TGCAGTGCCAGTGGACTAGCGGGGGACCTGTACCAAGAGACCCAGTACTTC. This translates into CSASGLAGDLYQETQYF.

The V and J genes are TRBV27 and TRBJ2-7; TRBD2 is a possible D gene (5 bases). The CDR3 covers 14 residues. V dropped 4 bases and J dropped 6 bases, with 16 bases sitting between them. Germline CDR1 is MNHEY and CDR2 is SMNVEV (reference sequence). CDR3 region: CASSSLSAGLEQYF. The CDR3 DNA reads TGTGCCAGCAGTTCTCTCAGTGCAGGACTCGAGCAGTACTTC.

This clone was picked up a small number of times. This sequence joins TRBV3-1 (or the pseudogene TRBV3-2) and TRBJ1-2; D is undetermined. This CDR3 region has 14 residues. Germline CDR1 is LGHDT and CDR2 is YNNKEL (reference sequence). The ends were cut back, 1 base at V and 3 bases at J, with 9 bases in the middle. The CDR3 DNA is TGTGCCAGCAGCCAAGGGGAAGGGCACTATGGCTACACCTTC. Its protein product is CASSQGEGHYGYTF.

The CDR3 coding sequence is TGTGCCAGCAGCTTAGCGGGAGCCGCCTACGAGCAGTACTTC. This encodes CASSLAGAAYEQYF. This chain joins TRBV7-8 and TRBJ2-7; TRBD2 is a possible D gene (5 bases). V was shortened by 0 bases and J by 2 bases, with 8 bases between the two germline ends. CDR1 is SGHVS and CDR2 is FQNEAQ in the germline V gene. This CDR3 contains 14 residues.

V and J are TRBV6-5 and TRBJ1-5; D unclear. V was shortened by 0 bases and J by 4 bases, with 10 bases between the two germline ends. CDR1 and CDR2 from the germline V gene are MNHEY and SVGAGI. This CDR3 has 15 residues. This CDR3 is CASSYSIYMNQPQHF. The CDR3 DNA follows: TGTGCCAGCAGTTACTCGATTTATATGAATCAGCCCCAGCATTTT.

This clone was counted between two and nine times. The chain links TRBV18 to TRBJ1-6; the D gene is possibly TRBD1 (6 bases). Germline V gene sequence: CDR1 KGHSH, CDR2 LQKENI. Trimming stripped 5 bases from V and 3 bases from J, with 14 bases between. This CDR3 region has 16 residues. This CDR3 reads CASSRETGGYNSPLHF. The CDR3 nucleotides are TGTGCCAGCTCAAGGGAGACAGGAGGCTATAATTCACCCCTCCACTTT.

The V gene is TRBV23-1, the J gene TRBJ2-2; D is possibly TRBD1 (6 bases). TRBV23-1 is an open reading frame, and its role is uncertain. CDR3 length equals 19 residues. V was shortened by 7 bases and J by 2 bases, with 26 bases between the two germline ends. The CDR3 loop is CASNQKQYYHRVNTGELFF. In nucleotides, the CDR3 is TGCGCCAGCAACCAGAAGCAATACTACCACAGGGTAAACACCGGGGAGCTGTTTTTT.

V usage is TRBV3-1 (or the pseudogene TRBV3-2) and J usage is TRBJ2-6, with D perhaps TRBD1 or TRBD2 (5 bases each). This CDR3 is 18 amino acids long. Germline assignment: CDR1 LGHDT and CDR2 YNNKEL (reference sequence). The germline V and J ends were trimmed by 1 base and 0 bases, with 13 bases remaining between them. CDR3 residues: CASSQVPGTGSGANVLTF. CDR3 coding DNA: TGTGCCAGCAGCCAAGTTCCGGGGACCGGCTCTGGGGCCAACGTCCTGACTTTC.

The V call is TRBV29-1, the J call TRBJ1-2, with D perhaps TRBD1 (5 bases). Germline values: CDR1 SQVTM, CDR2 ANQGSEA. V was cut by 7 bases and J by 10 bases, with 16 bases left in between. CDR3 length equals 11 residues. The CDR3 nucleotides read TGCAGCGGGGGGATTAGAGCTGACTACACCTTC. The encoded protein is CSGGIRADYTF.

The rearrangement joins TRBV5-5 to TRBJ2-7, with TRBD2 matching over 10 bases. The V and J ends lost 2 bases and 3 bases, in that order; junction bases with no gene match: 5. This CDR3 comprises 15 residues. Germline V gene data show CDR1 as SGHKS and CDR2 as YYEKEE (reference sequence). The CDR3 DNA reads TGTGCCAGCAGCTTCGGGGCTAGCGGGGGCTACGAGCAGTACTTC. Amino acid sequence: CASSFGASGGYEQYF.

The J gene is TRBJ2-1, the V gene TRBV5-1; tentative D call: TRBD1 (6 bases). Per germline, CDR1 SGHRS and CDR2 YFSETQ. Trimming left V 5 bases short and J 0 bases short, with 12 bases between. This CDR3 contains 15 residues. The CDR3 DNA follows: TGCGCCAGCAGTGGGGGCCGGAGCTCCTACAATGAGCAGTTCTTC. Its protein product is CASSGGRSSYNEQFF.

This clone showed up just a few times. The chain recombines TRBV6-5 with TRBJ1-5; 7 bases line up with TRBD1. Germline V gives CDR1 MNHEY, CDR2 SVGAGI. The CDR3 covers 15 residues. V shed 6 bases, J shed 6 bases, and the junction held 11 bases outside the gene matches. The CDR3 sequence: CASRAGGPSPQPQHF. The CDR3, as DNA: TGTGCCAGCAGGGCAGGGGGGCCCAGCCCTCAGCCCCAGCATTTT.

The chain uses TRBV4-2 and TRBJ1-4, with 7 bases identical to TRBD1. CDR3 length: 16 amino acids. V lost 2 bases to trimming and J lost 6 bases; unmatched junction nucleotides: 9. The germline V gene encodes CDR1 LGHNA and CDR2 YNFKEQ. The CDR3 nucleotides read TGTGCCAGCAGCCAAACCCTACAGGGGCCATATGAAAAACTGTTTTTT. Encoded protein: CASSQTLQGPYEKLFF.